The 13 T cell receptor beta chains below come from one sample, sequenced in a study of T cell responses to AZD1222 COVID-19 vaccine. The repertoire was sequenced with immunoSEQ multiplex PCR; TCRdb's copy has only in-frame clones and lacks some. Of 95,000 to 150,000 clones listed, more than 65% are singletons. The sample in question was peripheral blood, obtained 28 days after the second AZD1222 dose. Every receptor here comes from an adult who received the AZD1222 COVID-19 vaccine.

This chain uses TRBV25-1 with TRBJ1-6; D is undetermined. This CDR3 spans 14 amino acids. CDR1 and CDR2 from the germline V gene are MGHDK and SYGVNS. Trimming removed 2 bases at V and 4 bases at J, with 6 bases between. The CDR3 protein is CASSERGYNSPLHF. CDR3 nucleotides: TGTGCCAGCAGTGAACGAGGGTATAATTCACCCCTCCACTTT.

This clone was recorded only once. The rearrangement links TRBV5-8 to TRBJ1-2; D is ambiguous. Germline CDR1 SGHTS, CDR2 YDEGEE. The CDR3 sequence is 12 residues long. V was shortened by 0 bases and J by 7 bases, with 7 bases between the two germline ends. The CDR3 sequence is CASSLELFGYTF. In DNA form, the CDR3 reads TGTGCCAGCAGCTTGGAATTATTTGGCTACACCTTC.

The chain uses TRBV11-2 and TRBJ1-2; D possibly corresponds to TRBD1 (5 bases). V lost 5 bases, J lost 7 bases, and 11 bases lay in between. Per the germline V gene, CDR1 is SGHAT and CDR2 is FQNNGV. This CDR3 has 12 residues. This chain's CDR3 is CASSPRGGGYTF. The CDR3 DNA is TGTGCCAGCAGCCCCCGGGGGGGTGGCTACACCTTC.

V and J are TRBV10-1 and TRBJ2-7; no firm D call. Germline assignment: CDR1 WNHNN and CDR2 SYGVQD (reference sequence). Trimming left V 4 bases short and J 6 bases short, with 16 bases between. The CDR3 is 14 residues long. The CDR3, as DNA: TGCGCCAGCAGTGCCGGTACGGGTTTGCCCGAGCAGTACTTC. Protein product: CASSAGTGLPEQYF.

The rearrangement uses TRBV27 and TRBJ1-6; tentative D call: TRBD1 (5 bases). The germline gives CDR1 MNHEY, CDR2 SMNVEV (reference sequence). With 4 bases removed from V and 0 bases from J, the gap between germline ends came to 16 bases. CDR3 length: 18 amino acids. The CDR3 region is CASSSFPPGSSYNSPLHF. The CDR3 nucleotides are TGTGCCAGCAGTTCATTCCCCCCAGGGAGCTCCTATAATTCACCCCTCCACTTT.

The chain couples TRBV9 to TRBJ1-1; D unresolved. Germline V gene lookup returns CDR1 SGDLS and CDR2 YYNGEE. The CDR3 runs to 14 residues. V was clipped by 0 bases and J by 7 bases, with 13 bases between them. CDR3 DNA sequence: TGTGCCAGCAGCGTAGATGTCATCGGAAGTGAAGCTTTCTTT. This translates into CASSVDVIGSEAFF.

This chain connects TRBV7-2 to TRBJ1-5, with TRBD1 as a possible D gene (5 bases). The CDR3 runs 14 residues. The V and J ends lost 3 bases and 5 bases respectively, with 11 bases between them. Looked up from germline, CDR1 is SGHTA and CDR2 is FQGNSA. In DNA form, the CDR3 reads TGTGCCAGCAGCTTGGGCAGGGTGGATCAGCCCCAGCATTTT. Protein sequence: CASSLGRVDQPQHF.

V usage is TRBV2 and J usage is TRBJ1-5; D perhaps matches TRBD1 (6 bases). V dropped 5 bases and J dropped 2 bases, with 10 bases sitting between them. The V gene's germline CDR1 is SNHLY and CDR2 FYNNEI. The CDR3 consists of 14 residues. CDR3: CASSYRDRNQPQHF. For the CDR3, the DNA is TGTGCCAGCAGTTACAGGGACCGCAATCAGCCCCAGCATTTT.

This clone was picked up one time. The chain employs TRBV4-1 and TRBJ1-2; 7 bases fit TRBD1. CDR1 is MGHRA, CDR2 YSYEKL, per germline. The CDR3 has 14 amino acids. V gave up 4 bases and J gave up 8 bases; unmatched junction bases: 10. CDR3 sequence (DNA): TGCGCCAGCAGCCGAGGGACAGCACCACTGGGCTACACCTTC. Translating gives CASSRGTAPLGYTF.

V is TRBV3-1 (or the pseudogene TRBV3-2) and J is TRBJ1-3; no clear D gene. This CDR3 is built from 12 residues. The V end was cut by 0 bases, the J end by 4 bases, with 1 base between. Germline V gives CDR1 LGHDT, CDR2 YNNKEL (reference sequence). The CDR3 is CASSQEGNTIYF. CDR3 bases: TGTGCCAGCAGCCAAGAGGGAAACACCATATATTTT.

The chain couples TRBV5-6 to TRBJ2-7; D is unresolved. Germline CDR1 and CDR2: SGHDT and YYEEEE. V was shortened by 4 bases and J by 0 bases, with 14 bases between the two germline ends. CDR3 length: 15 amino acids. The chain's CDR3 is CASSQRPTFSYEQYF. The CDR3 bases are TGTGCCAGCAGCCAACGCCCGACGTTCTCCTACGAGCAGTACTTC.

V gene TRBV7-2 combines with J gene TRBJ1-1; D is undetermined. Germline CDR1 SGHTA, CDR2 FQGNSA. V was clipped by 8 bases and J by 2 bases, with 15 bases between them. The CDR3 is made up of 14 amino acids. Written as DNA, the CDR3 is TGTGCCAGCGTCGCAGGTTTAGGTAACACTGAAGCTTTCTTT. As protein: CASVAGLGNTEAFF.

This clone was recorded a few times. Here the CDR3 DNA reads TGTGCCACCAGCAGAGAAAGGGTTCTAACTGAAGCTTTCTTT. It codes for CATSRERVLTEAFF. The gene calls are TRBV15 and TRBJ1-1; D gene uncertain. This CDR3 contains 14 residues. Germline V gene lookup returns CDR1 LNHNV and CDR2 YYDKDF (reference sequence). Trimming took 0 bases from V and 5 from J, leaving 10 bases between them.